This entry features one T cell receptor beta chain sequence. The antigen is not known. The source of the sample is a study of cytomegalovirus exposure and HLA in healthy donors. Broader study findings: Previous analysis showed most TCR beta V segments were productive about 87% or about 30% of the time. Among TCR beta chains of equal frequency, HLA-associated ones were more clonally expanded in a later analysis.

Primers: 60 Vbeta forward and 13 Jbeta reverse. Assay used: immunoSEQ multiplex PCR; TCRdb lists only in-frame clones, some missing. The listing records about 210,000 clones. The CDR3 spans 15 residues. Germline V gene data show CDR1 as SGHRS and CDR2 as YFSETQ. Trimming removed 0 bases from V and 1 base from J, with 7 bases in between. The TCR was taken from a woman between 25 and 40 years old in good health and CMV-seropositive. Material: PBMCs. The chain links TRBV5-1 to TRBJ2-2; the D is unclear. The CDR3 reads CASSLVAGNTGELFF. Written as DNA, the CDR3 is TGCGCCAGCAGCTTGGTGGCAGGGAACACCGGGGAGCTGTTTTTT. Combining the CDR3 with reference TRBV5-1 and TRBJ2-2 gives the whole variable domain KAGVTQTPRYLIKTRGQQVTLSCSPISGHRSVSWYQQTPGQGLQFLFEYFSETQRNKGNFPGRFSGRQFSNSRSEMNVSTLELGDSALYLCASSLVAGNTGELFFGEGSRLTVL.